This TCR beta chain was retrieved from a study of CD8+ T cells in alopecia areata. Sample treatment: oral pan-JAK inhibitor, 5-10 mg twice daily. This clone was detected only a few times. RNA was extracted and reverse transcribed into cDNA as the sequencing template. Sequenced by immunoSEQ multiplex PCR; TCRdb stores in-frame clones only, minus some. This sample has roughly 60,000 clones; under 60% occur once, and the top ten carry about a fifth. Trimming pared 4 bases from V and 2 bases from J, leaving 14 bases between. This CDR3 comprises 15 residues. The germline CDR1 and CDR2 sequences are SGDLS and YYNGEE.

This rearrangement joins TRBV9 to TRBJ2-3; weak D call: TRBD1 (6 bases). The sample here was CD8+ T cells sorted from blood, taken at approximately week 37, from a patient treated with tofacitinib. This TCR derives from a human donor with alopecia areata. The DNA of the CDR3 is TGTGCCAGCAGCCCCGGGTGGGGGCCCACAGATACGCAGTATTTT. Its translation: CASSPGWGPTDTQYF.